The rows below give T cell receptor beta chains drawn from one sample of a study of cytomegalovirus exposure and HLA in healthy donors. The assay was immunoSEQ multiplex PCR, and TCRdb's table has in-frame clones only and misses some. The repertoire consists of 150,000 to 200,000 clones, with 80% occurring once and the leading ten covering about 15%. The sequencing input was PBMCs. All receptors derive from a woman aged 40 to 50 in good health and CMV-seronegative. Both conserved end residues are part of each CDR3.

v_gene: TRBV6-5
CDR3aa: CASKRGASNEQYF

v_gene: TRBV19
CDR3aa: CASSSDRGQAFF

v_gene: TRBV9
CDR3aa: CASSVTPNYGYTF

v_gene: TRBV19
CDR3aa: CASSMSFYGYTF

v_gene: TRBV7-2
CDR3aa: CASGHSGTGSYGYTF

v_gene: TRBV25-1
CDR3aa: CASSANTGVNEQFF

v_gene: TRBV6-5
CDR3aa: CASRRGMNTEAFF

v_gene: TRBV5-4
CDR3aa: CASSSARTGAYDEQFF

v_gene: TRBV7-9
CDR3aa: CASSLPGHLSNEQFF

v_gene: TRBV7-2
CDR3aa: CASSLHSEGGKAFF

v_gene: TRBV19
CDR3aa: CASSLEENNYGYTF

v_gene: TRBV5-1
CDR3aa: CASSWGGPEDNEQFF

v_gene: TRBV7-2
CDR3aa: CASSSTGILDTEAFF

v_gene: TRBV5-1
CDR3aa: CASSLGGTGNQPQHF

v_gene: TRBV11-3
CDR3aa: CASSPGLAGGTDTQYF

v_gene: TRBV5-6
CDR3aa: CASSLEPLAGGEQYF

v_gene: TRBV5-5
CDR3aa: CASSLGGGTDTQYF

v_gene: TRBV19
CDR3aa: CASSKQGGYGYTF

v_gene: TRBV10-1
CDR3aa: CASSDWGTGDYNEQFF

v_gene: TRBV21-1
CDR3aa: CASSKGGEREEPQHF

v_gene: TRBV19
CDR3aa: CASSPRTGANGYTF

v_gene: TRBV29-1
CDR3aa: CSGGPASTGELFF

v_gene: TRBV5-1
CDR3aa: CASSLAGDTYNEQFF

v_gene: TRBV5-1
CDR3aa: CASRYKQGAPNTGELFF

v_gene: TRBV5-6
CDR3aa: CASSLLDRQLYGYTF

v_gene: TRBV28
CDR3aa: CASSFEGARGYTF

v_gene: TRBV28
CDR3aa: CASSLIAGQGMNTEAFF

v_gene: TRBV9
CDR3aa: CASSVRQGSQETQYF

v_gene: TRBV4-2
CDR3aa: CASEGPRGTSYNEQFF

v_gene: TRBV6-1
CDR3aa: CASSGTGLSGANVLTF

v_gene: TRBV7-9
CDR3aa: CSSSFGQVNSPLHF

v_gene: TRBV5-1
CDR3aa: CASSLGAGAQETQYF

v_gene: TRBV15
CDR3aa: CATPWWEGVETQYF

v_gene: TRBV27
CDR3aa: CASSRGTNYGYTF

v_gene: TRBV29-1
CDR3aa: CSVEGSGRTDTQYF

v_gene: TRBV7-9
CDR3aa: CASSLGGTGEKLFF

v_gene: TRBV4-2
CDR3aa: CASSQGAPANYGYTF

v_gene: TRBV28
CDR3aa: CASSFLWDKERVGGKNIQYF

v_gene: TRBV5-4
CDR3aa: CASSLRLGSPYEQYF

v_gene: TRBV10-3
CDR3aa: CAISVARGVLDTGELFF